The 17 T cell receptor beta chains reported below all come from one sample, sequenced in a study of STAT3 mutations in large granular lymphocyte leukemia. Study outcomes and limitations: At least one immunodominant TCR beta clonotype appeared in every T-cell large granular lymphocyte leukemia patient.

Their target antigens are unknown. Only in-frame clones appear in the TCRdb table, and some are missing; sequencing was by immunoSEQ multiplex PCR. The data hold about 42,000 clones, with roughly 81% observed a single time. Sequenced material: PBMCs. The receptors come from a human donor with T large granular lymphocyte leukemia. Some clones in this sample may be carry-over from other donors' samples.

This chain uses TRBV2 with TRBJ1-1; TRBD1 matches 9 bases. This CDR3 has 14 residues. Unmatched junction bases numbered 10, after V lost 4 bases and J lost 10 bases. CDR1 and CDR2 (germline): SNHLY, FYNNEI. The CDR3 bases are TGTGCCAGCAGTGTGTCCCGGGACAGGGCCGGAGCTTTCTTT. Translated, it gives CASSVSRDRAGAFF.

The V gene is TRBV6-6, the J gene TRBJ1-5; D is ambiguous. The ends were cut back, 6 bases at V and 4 bases at J, with 13 bases in the middle. This CDR3 is built from 14 residues. The germline gives CDR1 MNHNY, CDR2 SVGAGI (reference sequence). The CDR3 sequence is CASRNYRGNQPQHF. The CDR3 DNA reads as TGTGCCAGCAGAAACTATCGGGGAAATCAGCCCCAGCATTTT.

J is TRBJ2-1 and V is TRBV19; D gene ambiguous. This CDR3 has 12 residues. V was trimmed by 6 bases and J by 5 bases, leaving 8 bases between them. Germline V lookup: CDR1 LNHDA, CDR2 SQIVND (reference sequence). In DNA, the CDR3 is TGTGCCAGTAGGGCCCGGGACAATGAGCAGTTCTTC. Amino acids: CASRARDNEQFF.

The chain employs TRBV28 and TRBJ1-3; D is possibly TRBD1 (6 bases). V lost 3 bases and J lost 4, with 19 bases in between. Germline V gene data show CDR1 as MDHEN and CDR2 as SYDVKM. CDR3 size: 17 residues. CDR3 DNA: TGTGCCAGCAGTTTGACGGGGGGGCGCAACGAAGGAAACACCATATATTTT. Translated, it gives CASSLTGGRNEGNTIYF.

The V gene is TRBV18, the J gene TRBJ1-4; the match to TRBD1 covers 9 bases. Germline V gene lookup returns CDR1 KGHSH and CDR2 LQKENI. This CDR3 is 16 amino acids long. Trimming removed 4 bases from V and 5 bases from J; junction bases left unmatched: 8. In nucleotides, the CDR3 is TGTGCCAGCTCACAAACACAGGGGGCCCGGAATGAAAAACTGTTTTTT. Amino acids: CASSQTQGARNEKLFF. The full variable domain, its missing parts supplied by reference TRBV18 and TRBJ1-4, is NAGVMQNPRHLVRRRGQEARLRCSPMKGHSHVYWYRQLPEEGLKFMVYLQKENIIDESGMPKERFSAEFPKEGPSILRIQQVVRGDSAAYFCASSQTQGARNEKLFFGSGTQLSVL.

This clone was counted a single time. The J gene is TRBJ1-1, the V gene TRBV10-3; D call uncertain. Germline-derived CDR1 and CDR2 are ENHRY and SYGVKD. Trimming stripped 4 bases from V and 1 base from J, with 13 bases between. The CDR3 extends over 15 amino acids. CDR3 sequence (DNA): TGTGCCATCAGTGGATCTGGTGCCCCGAACACTGAAGCTTTCTTT. Its translation: CAISGSGAPNTEAFF.

This chain joins TRBV9 and TRBJ2-1, with no clear D. Trimming took 4 bases from V and 7 from J, leaving 9 bases between them. This CDR3 has 12 amino acids. Germline CDR1 is SGDLS and CDR2 is YYNGEE. The CDR3 DNA reads as TGTGCCAGCAGCTTTTCCTCAAATGAGCAGTTCTTC. It codes for CASSFSSNEQFF. The variable domain in full, with the rest retrieved from reference TRBV9 and TRBJ2-1, is DSGVTQTPKHLITATGQRVTLRCSPRSGDLSVYWYQQSLDQGLQFLIQYYNGEERAKGNILERFSAQQFPDLHSELNLSSLELGDSALYFCASSFSSNEQFFGPGTRLTVL.

The rearrangement uses TRBV6-6 and TRBJ2-5; TRBD1 matches at 7 bases. Unmatched junction bases numbered 2, after V lost 8 bases and J lost 2 bases. The CDR3 extends over 12 amino acids. Germline loops: CDR1 MNHNY, CDR2 SVGAGI (reference sequence). The CDR3 DNA reads TGTGCCAGCTCCAGGGGGCAAGAGACCCAGTACTTC. Its protein product is CASSRGQETQYF.

The V and J genes are TRBV5-1 and TRBJ1-6; TRBD1 is a possible D gene (5 bases). CDR3 length: 16 amino acids. Trimming pared 0 bases from V and 10 bases from J, leaving 17 bases between. The germline CDR1 and CDR2 sequences are SGHRS and YFSETQ. The CDR3 bases are TGCGCCAGCAGCTTGGGCACAGGTCCAAGAGGCTCACCCCTCCACTTT. The encoded protein is CASSLGTGPRGSPLHF. The full variable domain, rest sourced from reference TRBV5-1 and TRBJ1-6, is KAGVTQTPRYLIKTRGQQVTLSCSPISGHRSVSWYQQTPGQGLQFLFEYFSETQRNKGNFPGRFSGRQFSNSRSEMNVSTLELGDSALYLCASSLGTGPRGSPLHFGNGTRLTVT.

This chain connects TRBV18 to TRBJ1-5, with 8 bases fitting TRBD1. The germline V gene encodes CDR1 KGHSH and CDR2 LQKENI. This CDR3 is built from 14 residues. V lost 3 bases and J lost 4; bases outside the gene matches: 2. The CDR3 protein is CASSPNRGNQPQHF. In DNA, the CDR3 is TGTGCCAGCTCACCCAACAGGGGGAATCAGCCCCAGCATTTT.

The chain joins TRBV5-1 to TRBJ2-3, with D unresolved. The germline gives CDR1 SGHRS, CDR2 YFSETQ. This CDR3 has 15 amino acids. Trimming removed 4 bases at V and 6 bases at J, with 18 bases between. CDR3 amino acids: CASSPSGPGVDTQYF. CDR3 nucleotides: TGCGCCAGCAGCCCCTCCGGGCCAGGAGTGGATACGCAGTATTTT.

The chain recombines TRBV19 with TRBJ2-5, with TRBD1 matching 8 bases. CDR3 length: 14 amino acids. Trimming took 8 bases from V and 3 from J; bases not matched to a gene: 8. CDR1 is LNHDA, CDR2 SQIVND, per germline (reference sequence). DNA of the CDR3: TGTGCCAGTTCACGGACAGGGATCAAAGAGACCCAGTACTTC. Protein: CASSRTGIKETQYF.

V usage is TRBV19 and J usage is TRBJ1-3; no firm D call. V lost 3 bases to trimming and J lost 2 bases, with 8 bases between them. The CDR3 totals 14 residues. Germline values: CDR1 LNHDA, CDR2 SQIVND (reference sequence). CDR3 DNA: TGTGCCAGTAGTATTGAAGGAGCTGGAAACACCATATATTTT. It codes for CASSIEGAGNTIYF.

This rearrangement joins TRBV11-3 to TRBJ2-3; no clear D. The ends were cut back, 0 bases at V and 10 bases at J, with 5 bases in the middle. CDR3 size: 11 residues. In germline, CDR1 is SGHNT, CDR2 YENEEA. The CDR3 DNA follows: TGTGCCAGCAGCTTAGAAGGTCCGCAGTATTTT. This codes for CASSLEGPQYF.

The chain joins TRBV6-5 to TRBJ1-4; D gene unclear. The V and J ends lost 2 bases and 7 bases respectively, with 11 bases between them. The germline CDR1 and CDR2 sequences are MNHEY and SVGAGI. The CDR3 has 14 residues. This chain's CDR3 is CASSYERVGEKLFF. CDR3 coding DNA: TGTGCCAGCAGTTACGAAAGGGTCGGTGAAAAACTGTTTTTT.

The chain uses TRBV4-1 and TRBJ2-7; possible D gene TRBD2, 7 bases. Trimming took 0 bases from V and 6 from J, leaving 18 bases between them. There are 16 residues in the CDR3. In germline, CDR1 is MGHRA, CDR2 YSYEKL. CDR3 loop: CASSQDVGGLLREQYF. The DNA for the CDR3 is TGCGCCAGCAGCCAAGATGTCGGGGGGCTCCTACGCGAGCAGTACTTC.

The rearrangement links TRBV5-4 to TRBJ1-5; D remains unclear. Trimming shortened V by 3 bases and J by 3 bases, and 10 bases separated the two germline ends. This CDR3 has 14 residues. The germline gives CDR1 SGHNT, CDR2 YYREEE (reference sequence). The CDR3 DNA is TGTGCCAGCAGCTCCTTTCGGTCCAATCAGCCCCAGCATTTT. This encodes CASSSFRSNQPQHF.